The sequence of this TCR beta chain was determined in a study of shared clonotypes between healthy human individuals. On the study more broadly: Each donor's CD4 naive and CD4 memory cells filled three plates apiece, CD8 naive two, and CD8 memory one.

The naive CD8 fraction comprised CD45RO-negative cells positively selected for CCR7 and excluded terminally differentiated effector memory CD45RA+ cells. There were no recent acute infections or vaccinations among the donors, who were healthy HIV-negative adults. In this sample, this clone turned up a few times. Between the trimmed V and J ends, which lost 5 bases and 7 bases, there was a span of 11 bases. The CDR3 is 12 residues long. The V gene's germline CDR1 is SNHLY and CDR2 FYNNEI. Several immunoSEQ plates held equal portions of the genomic DNA taken from each subset. Measured with immunoSEQ multiplex PCR; TCRdb has only the in-frame clones, and not every one. The sample includes more than 500,000 clones, about 95% of them seen just once.

The gene calls are TRBV2 and TRBJ1-2; D perhaps matches TRBD1 (5 bases). The TCR was taken from a woman in her 30s in good health. Sequenced input: naive CD8+ T cells sorted from blood. CDR3: CASSPGEGGYTF. For the CDR3, the DNA is TGTGCCAGCAGTCCGGGGGAGGGTGGCTACACCTTC.